The clone carrying this T cell receptor (beta chain) was seen many times. What it binds is unknown. The sample belongs to a study of regulatory T cells in long-lasting Graves disease. The overall study: Under 3 months of antithyroid drugs had been taken by newly diagnosed Graves' patients.

In building TCR beta libraries, iRepertoire HTBI primers were used together with Arm-PCR of CDR3 regions. One entry per CDR3 protein results from TCRdb running MiXCR on the multiplex PCR reads. This table has a few hundred thousand distinct CDR3 sequences, over 9.5% appearing once. In germline, CDR1 is SGHRS, CDR2 YFSETQ. The length of the CDR3 is 15 residues. Trimming took off 5 bases at V and 3 bases at J, with 18 bases between the two ends. This sample's time point: newly diagnosed GD, antithyroid drugs for less than 3 months. The TCR library was prepared using RNA isolated from PBMCs. Study conclusions and caveats: Segments TRBV28, TRBJ1-2 and TRBJ2-5 showed preferential usage in persistent disease.

These sequences were also reported in another study, on T cells in Graves' hyperthyroidism and ophthalmopathy. According to that study: Exclusion of a patient resulted from uncontrolled infection, other autoimmune disease, pregnancy or lactation.

This chain connects TRBV5-1 to TRBJ2-7, with TRBD1 as a possible D gene (5 bases). This TCR derives from a woman younger than 35 with Graves disease. This sample comprised peripheral blood mononuclear cells (PBMCs), obtained at new diagnosis, from a patient treated with antithyroid drugs. The CDR3 here is CASSHASSGFYEQYF. The CDR3 nucleotides read TGCGCCAGCAGTCACGCCTCTTCAGGGTTCTACGAGCAGTACTTC.